This T cell receptor (beta chain) was obtained from a study of blood T cell repertoires in COVID-19. Study background: Collection of acute and convalescent COVID-19 samples took place in the United States, Italy and Spain. In each case, the material was cDNA or gDNA derived from T cells, B-cell-depleted T cells, or PBMCs.

In the authors' methods: Amplification of reference gene primers was used by the study to estimate nucleated cell counts. Assay used: immunoSEQ multiplex PCR; TCRdb lists only in-frame clones, some missing. That table supplies the V and J calls and clone size; D and trimming were determined from the DNA. The table has 150,000 to 200,000 clones, about 86% seen once. The germline gives CDR1 SGHNT, CDR2 YYREEE (reference sequence). The length of the CDR3 is 15 residues. Trimming took 4 bases from V and 4 from J, leaving 17 bases between them. The chain links TRBV5-4 to TRBJ1-2; D remains unclear. What was sequenced was peripheral blood. The sequence derives from a man aged 50 to 59 with active or convalescent COVID-19. The CDR3 DNA sequence: TGTGCCAGCAGCAGCGGACTCATAGGCAGCTATGGCTACACCTTC. It is translated as CASSSGLIGSYGYTF.